This T cell receptor (beta chain) comes out of a study of control samples from healthy donors and cancer patients (TCRdb year 2020). This clone was seen just once. Its antigen remains unidentified. The sample holds no much larger clone one base away, and base qualities are not on file. V drops 7 bases and J drops 2 bases, leaving 7 bases in between. From a lookup of the germline V gene (reference sequence), CDR1 and CDR2 are SGHNT and YYREEE. Counted from cysteine to phenylalanine, this CDR3 has 12 amino acids. The entry retains the CDR3 DNA only, 36 bases that are in frame from base 1. Library construction relied on the immunoSEQ multiplex PCR assay. TCRdb carries this immuneACCESS record with in-frame sequences only. Its versions omit some clonotypes, under half of them owing to an unresolved V gene in the studies checked, with the rest unexplained. Counted in this sample were roughly 120,000 clones; about 83% of them appeared once. In total, the top ten clones hold roughly an eighth of the sample.

Sequenced material: blood. The receptor was isolated from a man aged 25 to 45 in good health. The V gene is TRBV5-4 and the J gene is TRBJ2-4; a tentative D match to TRBD2 spans 6 bases. The CDR3 corresponds to CASGTSKNIQYF. The DNA reads TGTGCCAGCGGGACTTCCAAAAACATTCAGTACTTC.